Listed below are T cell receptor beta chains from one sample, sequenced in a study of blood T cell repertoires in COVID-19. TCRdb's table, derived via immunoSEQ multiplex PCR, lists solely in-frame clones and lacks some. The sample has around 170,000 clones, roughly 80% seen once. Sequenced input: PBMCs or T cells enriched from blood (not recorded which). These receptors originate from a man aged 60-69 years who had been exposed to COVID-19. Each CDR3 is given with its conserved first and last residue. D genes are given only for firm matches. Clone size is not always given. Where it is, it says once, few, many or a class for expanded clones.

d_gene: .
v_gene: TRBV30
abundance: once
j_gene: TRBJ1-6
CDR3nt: TGTGCCTGGAGTGGCCAGGGGATGAGTAATTCACCCCTCCACTTT
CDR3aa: CAWSGQGMSNSPLHF

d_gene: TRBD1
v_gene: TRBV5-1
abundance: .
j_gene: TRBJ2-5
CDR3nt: TGCGCCAGCAGGGGGGCGACAGGGCCCCAAGAGACCCAGTACTTC
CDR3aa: CASRGATGPQETQYF

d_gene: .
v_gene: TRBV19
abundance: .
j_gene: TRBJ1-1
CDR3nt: TGTGCCAGTAATCATAGGAACACTGAAGCTTTCTTT
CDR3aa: CASNHRNTEAFF

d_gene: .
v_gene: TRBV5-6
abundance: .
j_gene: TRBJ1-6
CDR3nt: TGTGCCAGCAGTTCTCAACGGCCGACTGGTTCACCCCTCCACTTT
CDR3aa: CASSSQRPTGSPLHF

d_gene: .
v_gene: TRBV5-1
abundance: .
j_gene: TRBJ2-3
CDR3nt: TGCGCCAGCAGCTTGGGCTACCCTAGCACAGATACGCAGTATTTT
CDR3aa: CASSLGYPSTDTQYF

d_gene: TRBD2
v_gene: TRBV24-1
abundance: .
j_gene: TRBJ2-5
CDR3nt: TGTGCCACAAGTACCGCGGGAGGCCCCCAAGAGACCCAGTACTTC
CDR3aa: CATSTAGGPQETQYF

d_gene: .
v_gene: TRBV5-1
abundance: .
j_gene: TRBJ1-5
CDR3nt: TGCGCCAGCAGCCCACTGTGGGGGGACAATCAGCCCCAGCATTTT
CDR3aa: CASSPLWGDNQPQHF

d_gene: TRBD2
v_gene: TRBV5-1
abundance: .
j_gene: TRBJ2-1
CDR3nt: TGCGCCAGCAGCTTGGTCCCTAGCGGGGGAATGAATGAGCAGTTCTTC
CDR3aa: CASSLVPSGGMNEQFF

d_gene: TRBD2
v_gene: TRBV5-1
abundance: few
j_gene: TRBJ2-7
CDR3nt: TGCGCCAGCAGCCCCGTGAGCGGGAGGGCTGAGCAGTACTTC
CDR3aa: CASSPVSGRAEQYF

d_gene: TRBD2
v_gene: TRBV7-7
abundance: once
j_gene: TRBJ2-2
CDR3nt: TGTGCCAGCAGCTTGACATCTAGCGGGAGTGTCGGCGGGGAGCTGTTTTTT
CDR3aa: CASSLTSSGSVGGELFF

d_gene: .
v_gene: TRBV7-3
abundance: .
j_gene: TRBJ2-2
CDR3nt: TGTGCCAGCAGCCAATGGGGGGTTGCTAGCGTGAACACCGGGGAGCTGTTTTTT
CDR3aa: CASSQWGVASVNTGELFF

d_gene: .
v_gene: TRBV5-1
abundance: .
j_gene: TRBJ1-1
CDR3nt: TGCGCCAGCAGCCCCCCGACACAGTCAAGCACTGAAGCTTTCTTT
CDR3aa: CASSPPTQSSTEAFF

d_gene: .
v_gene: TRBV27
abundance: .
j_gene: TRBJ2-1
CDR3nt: TGTGCCAGCAGTCCTTCGTGGCTAGCGATAAACAATGAGCAGTTCTTC
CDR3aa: CASSPSWLAINNEQFF

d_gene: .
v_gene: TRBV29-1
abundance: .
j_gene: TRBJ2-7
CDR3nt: TGCAGCGTTGACGACGGACAGTTCGAGCAGTACTTC
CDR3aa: CSVDDGQFEQYF

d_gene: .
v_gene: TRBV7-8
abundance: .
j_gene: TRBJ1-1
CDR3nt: TGTGCCAGCAGCCGGGGCCCTGAAGCTTTCTTT
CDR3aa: CASSRGPEAFF

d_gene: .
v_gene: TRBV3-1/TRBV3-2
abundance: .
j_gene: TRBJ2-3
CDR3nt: TGTGCCAGCAGCCCCCGGGGGAAGGATACGCAGTATTTT
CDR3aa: CASSPRGKDTQYF

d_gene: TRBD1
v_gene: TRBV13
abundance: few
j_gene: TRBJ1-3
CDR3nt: TGTGCCAGCAGCTTAAGACAGGGGAGATCTGGAAACACCATATATTTT
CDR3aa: CASSLRQGRSGNTIYF

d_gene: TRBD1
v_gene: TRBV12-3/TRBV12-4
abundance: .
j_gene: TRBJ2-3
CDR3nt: TGTGCCAACAGCCGGGACAGTACAGATACGCAGTATTTT
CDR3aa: CANSRDSTDTQYF

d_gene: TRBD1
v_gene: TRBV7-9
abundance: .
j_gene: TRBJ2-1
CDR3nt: TGTGCCAGCAGCTTCCCTCGACAGGGCAGCTCCTACAATGAGCAGTTCTTC
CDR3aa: CASSFPRQGSSYNEQFF

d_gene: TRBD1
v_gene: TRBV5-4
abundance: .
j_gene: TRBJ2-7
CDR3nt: TGTGCCAGCAGCTTGGAGCAGGGGGCCTACGAGCAGTACTTC
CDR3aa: CASSLEQGAYEQYF

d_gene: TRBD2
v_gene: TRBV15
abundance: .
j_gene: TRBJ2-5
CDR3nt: TGTGCCACCAGCAGAGATCGGTTAGCGGGGAACCAAGAGACCCAGTACTTC
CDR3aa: CATSRDRLAGNQETQYF

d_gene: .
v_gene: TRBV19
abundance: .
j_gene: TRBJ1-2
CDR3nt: TGTGCCAGTAGTATAGGACAGGCTCGTGGCTACACCTTC
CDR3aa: CASSIGQARGYTF

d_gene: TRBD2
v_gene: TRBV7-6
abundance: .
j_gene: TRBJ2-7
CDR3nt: TGTGCCAGCAGCCCGGGGACTAGCGGGAGGGCCGTCTACGAGCAGTACTTC
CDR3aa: CASSPGTSGRAVYEQYF

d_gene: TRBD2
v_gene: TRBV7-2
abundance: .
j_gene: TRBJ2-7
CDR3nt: TGTGCCAGCAGCTTACGTCTTCGGGAGGGCGGGGACGAGCAGTACTTC
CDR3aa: CASSLRLREGGDEQYF

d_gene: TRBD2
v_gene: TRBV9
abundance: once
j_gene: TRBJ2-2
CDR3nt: TGTGCCAGCAGCATCGAGCGGGACCACACCGGGGAGCTGTTTTTT
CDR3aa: CASSIERDHTGELFF

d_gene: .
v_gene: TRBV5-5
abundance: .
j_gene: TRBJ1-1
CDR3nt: TGTGCCAGCAGCTTGTTCGGCAGGGACACTGAAGCTTTCTTT
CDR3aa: CASSLFGRDTEAFF

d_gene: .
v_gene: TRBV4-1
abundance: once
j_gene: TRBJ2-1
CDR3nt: TGCGCCAGCAGCCAAGTAGGTGGGAGGAATGAGCAGTTCTTC
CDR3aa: CASSQVGGRNEQFF

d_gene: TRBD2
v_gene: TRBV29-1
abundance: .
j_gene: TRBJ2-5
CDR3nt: TGCAGCGCTGTGTTAGCGGGAGGCTGGAGGGAGACCCAGTACTTC
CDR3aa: CSAVLAGGWRETQYF

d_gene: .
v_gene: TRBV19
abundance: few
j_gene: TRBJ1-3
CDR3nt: TGTGCCAGTAGGATGGACAGAATCTCTGGAAACACCATATATTTT
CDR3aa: CASRMDRISGNTIYF

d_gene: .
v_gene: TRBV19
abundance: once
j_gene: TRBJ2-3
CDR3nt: TGTGCCAGTAGTATAGGCCCCGTCCGTACTAGCACAGATACGCAGTATTTT
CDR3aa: CASSIGPVRTSTDTQYF

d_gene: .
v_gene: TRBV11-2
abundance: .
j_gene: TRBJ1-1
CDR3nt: TGTGCCAGCAGCTCAAGGAGGGGCGGTGACGCTTTCTTT
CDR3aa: CASSSRRGGDAFF

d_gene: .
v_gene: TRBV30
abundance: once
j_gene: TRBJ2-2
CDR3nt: TGTGCCTGGAGTGTACGCCGGACCGGGGAGCTGTTTTTT
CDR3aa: CAWSVRRTGELFF

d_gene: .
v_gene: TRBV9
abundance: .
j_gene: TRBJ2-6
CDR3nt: TGTGCCAGCAGCGTAGAGCCCTATCCGGGTGCAGGGGCCAACGTCCTGACTTTC
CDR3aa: CASSVEPYPGAGANVLTF

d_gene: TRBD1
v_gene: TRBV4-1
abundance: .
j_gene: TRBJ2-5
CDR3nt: TGCGCCAGCAGCCACACGACAGGGGGGGAGACCCAGTACTTC
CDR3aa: CASSHTTGGETQYF

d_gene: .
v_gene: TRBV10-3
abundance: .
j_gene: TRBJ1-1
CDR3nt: TGTGCCATCAGTGCCTTACAGATGGTGAACACTGAAGCTTTCTTT
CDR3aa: CAISALQMVNTEAFF

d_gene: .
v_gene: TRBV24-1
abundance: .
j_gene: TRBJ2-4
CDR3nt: TGTGCCACCAGCCGGACAGTCGACAAAAACATTCAGTACTTC
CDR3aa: CATSRTVDKNIQYF

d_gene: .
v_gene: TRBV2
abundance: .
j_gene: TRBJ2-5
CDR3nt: TGTGCCAGCAGTCGACTAGTGTCTCAAGAGACCCAGTACTTC
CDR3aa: CASSRLVSQETQYF

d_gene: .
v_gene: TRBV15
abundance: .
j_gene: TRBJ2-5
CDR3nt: TGTGCCACCAGCAGCACCGGGACTCAGGGACCCCAAGAGACCCAGTACTTC
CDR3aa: CATSSTGTQGPQETQYF

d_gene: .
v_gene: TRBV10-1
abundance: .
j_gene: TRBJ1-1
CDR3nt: TGCGCCGGAAAGAGTCACCGGGATCCGAACACTGAAGCTTTCTTT
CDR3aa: CAGKSHRDPNTEAFF

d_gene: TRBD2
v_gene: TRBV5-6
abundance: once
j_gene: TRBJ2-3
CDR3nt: TGTGCCAGCAGCAGGGGACTAGCGGGAGGAGATATTAGCACAGATACGCAGTATTTT
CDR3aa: CASSRGLAGGDISTDTQYF

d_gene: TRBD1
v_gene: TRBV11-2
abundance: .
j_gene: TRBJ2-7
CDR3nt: TGTGCCATCGGACAGGGGTACGAGCAGTACTTC
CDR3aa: CAIGQGYEQYF

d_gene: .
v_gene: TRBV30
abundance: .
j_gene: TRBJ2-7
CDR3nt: TGTGCCTGGGAGTCGACAGCTCAATCCTACGAGCAGTACTTC
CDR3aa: CAWESTAQSYEQYF

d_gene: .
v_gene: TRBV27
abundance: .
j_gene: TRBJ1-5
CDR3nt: TGTGCCAGCAGTTCTCTAAATTCGGGATCCTATAGCAATCAGCCCCAGCATTTT
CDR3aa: CASSSLNSGSYSNQPQHF

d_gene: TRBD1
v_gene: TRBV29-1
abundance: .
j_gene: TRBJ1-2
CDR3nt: TGCAGCGTAATGACAGGGGAAAATGGCTACACCTTC
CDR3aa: CSVMTGENGYTF

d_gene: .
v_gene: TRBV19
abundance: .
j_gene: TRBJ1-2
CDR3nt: TGTGCCACCCAAGATGTTGGGGGCGCTTATGGCTACACCTTC
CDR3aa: CATQDVGGAYGYTF

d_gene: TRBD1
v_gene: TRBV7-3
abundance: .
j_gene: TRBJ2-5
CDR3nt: TGTGCCAGCAGCTCCCATAGGGACAGAGGGGCGACCCAGTACTTC
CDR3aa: CASSSHRDRGATQYF

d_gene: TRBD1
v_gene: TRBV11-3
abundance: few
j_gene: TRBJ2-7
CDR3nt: TGTGCCAGCAGCTTAGATAGGGGACAGGGAGGCTCCTACGAGCAGTACTTC
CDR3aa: CASSLDRGQGGSYEQYF

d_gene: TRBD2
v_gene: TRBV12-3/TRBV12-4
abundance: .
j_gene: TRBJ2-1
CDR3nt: TGTGCCAGCAGTCGGGGGGACGGACGTCGCCAGTTCTTC
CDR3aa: CASSRGDGRRQFF

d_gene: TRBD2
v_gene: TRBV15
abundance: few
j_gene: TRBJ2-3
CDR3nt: TGTGCCACCAGCAGGGAAATTAGATTTAGCGGGAGCACAGATACGCAGTATTTT
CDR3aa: CATSREIRFSGSTDTQYF

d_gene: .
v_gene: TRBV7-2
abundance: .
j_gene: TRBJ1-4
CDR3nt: TGTGCCAGCAGCTTCAGCGGGACCAAGGAAAAACTGTTTTTT
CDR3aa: CASSFSGTKEKLFF

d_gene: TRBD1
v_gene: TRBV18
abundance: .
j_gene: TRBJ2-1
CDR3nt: TGTGCCAGCTCACCACCGACAGGGGGCTCCTACAATGAGCAGTTCTTC
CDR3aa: CASSPPTGGSYNEQFF

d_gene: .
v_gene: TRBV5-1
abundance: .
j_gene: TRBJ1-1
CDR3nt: TGCGCCAGCAGCTTGGGGTGGGGAGCGGTGAACACTGAAGCTTTCTTT
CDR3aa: CASSLGWGAVNTEAFF

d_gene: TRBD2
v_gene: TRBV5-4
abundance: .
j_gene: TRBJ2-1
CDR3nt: TGTGCCAGCAGCCCCGGGACTAGCTCATACAATGAGCAGTTCTTC
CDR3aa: CASSPGTSSYNEQFF

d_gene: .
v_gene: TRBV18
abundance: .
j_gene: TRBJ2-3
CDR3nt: TGTGCCAGCTCACCACTCGGGGTTCCTAGCACAGATACGCAGTATTTT
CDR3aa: CASSPLGVPSTDTQYF

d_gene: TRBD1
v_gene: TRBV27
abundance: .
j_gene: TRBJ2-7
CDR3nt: TGTGCCAGCAGCCTCTACTCAGGGGGCATGGAGCAGTACTTC
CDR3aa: CASSLYSGGMEQYF

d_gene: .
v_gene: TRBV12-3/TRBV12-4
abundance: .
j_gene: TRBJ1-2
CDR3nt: TGTGCCAGCAGCCTTAACAGGCTAGATGGCTACACCTTC
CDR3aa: CASSLNRLDGYTF

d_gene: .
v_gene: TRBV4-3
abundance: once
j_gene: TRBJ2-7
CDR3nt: TGCGCCAGCAGCCAAGTAACATACGGGTCCTACGAGCAGTACTTC
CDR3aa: CASSQVTYGSYEQYF